The source of this T cell receptor (beta chain) is a study of shared clonotypes between healthy human individuals. Points on this clone: The antigen remains undetermined.

Each subset's genomic DNA was split evenly across several immunoSEQ plates. The data were produced by immunoSEQ multiplex PCR, yet TCRdb's version contains in-frame clones alone and is incomplete. Of 950,000 to 1,300,000 clones listed, 65% to 80% are singletons. Findings and caveats of the study: Larger richness was generally estimated for naive than memory subsets.

Losses at the gene ends were 6 bases for V and 9 bases for J; bases not matched to a gene: 7. The CDR3 contains 15 residues. Germline V gene sequence: CDR1 MNHNS, CDR2 SASEGT. The donors were all Caucasian adults (living in Nashville, Tennessee). From CD4+ cells came CD45RA+ naive and CD45RA-negative memory subsets. The chain has TRBV6-1 and TRBJ2-1; 14 positions match TRBD2. Sequencing was carried out using memory CD4+ T cells sorted from blood. The subset denotes: CD45RA-negative fraction. The receptor was isolated from a man between 18 and 29 years old in good health. The CDR3 DNA reads TGTGCCAGCAGGGGACTAGCGGGGGCCCCGGGTGAGCAGTTCTTC. Translated, it gives CASRGLAGAPGEQFF.